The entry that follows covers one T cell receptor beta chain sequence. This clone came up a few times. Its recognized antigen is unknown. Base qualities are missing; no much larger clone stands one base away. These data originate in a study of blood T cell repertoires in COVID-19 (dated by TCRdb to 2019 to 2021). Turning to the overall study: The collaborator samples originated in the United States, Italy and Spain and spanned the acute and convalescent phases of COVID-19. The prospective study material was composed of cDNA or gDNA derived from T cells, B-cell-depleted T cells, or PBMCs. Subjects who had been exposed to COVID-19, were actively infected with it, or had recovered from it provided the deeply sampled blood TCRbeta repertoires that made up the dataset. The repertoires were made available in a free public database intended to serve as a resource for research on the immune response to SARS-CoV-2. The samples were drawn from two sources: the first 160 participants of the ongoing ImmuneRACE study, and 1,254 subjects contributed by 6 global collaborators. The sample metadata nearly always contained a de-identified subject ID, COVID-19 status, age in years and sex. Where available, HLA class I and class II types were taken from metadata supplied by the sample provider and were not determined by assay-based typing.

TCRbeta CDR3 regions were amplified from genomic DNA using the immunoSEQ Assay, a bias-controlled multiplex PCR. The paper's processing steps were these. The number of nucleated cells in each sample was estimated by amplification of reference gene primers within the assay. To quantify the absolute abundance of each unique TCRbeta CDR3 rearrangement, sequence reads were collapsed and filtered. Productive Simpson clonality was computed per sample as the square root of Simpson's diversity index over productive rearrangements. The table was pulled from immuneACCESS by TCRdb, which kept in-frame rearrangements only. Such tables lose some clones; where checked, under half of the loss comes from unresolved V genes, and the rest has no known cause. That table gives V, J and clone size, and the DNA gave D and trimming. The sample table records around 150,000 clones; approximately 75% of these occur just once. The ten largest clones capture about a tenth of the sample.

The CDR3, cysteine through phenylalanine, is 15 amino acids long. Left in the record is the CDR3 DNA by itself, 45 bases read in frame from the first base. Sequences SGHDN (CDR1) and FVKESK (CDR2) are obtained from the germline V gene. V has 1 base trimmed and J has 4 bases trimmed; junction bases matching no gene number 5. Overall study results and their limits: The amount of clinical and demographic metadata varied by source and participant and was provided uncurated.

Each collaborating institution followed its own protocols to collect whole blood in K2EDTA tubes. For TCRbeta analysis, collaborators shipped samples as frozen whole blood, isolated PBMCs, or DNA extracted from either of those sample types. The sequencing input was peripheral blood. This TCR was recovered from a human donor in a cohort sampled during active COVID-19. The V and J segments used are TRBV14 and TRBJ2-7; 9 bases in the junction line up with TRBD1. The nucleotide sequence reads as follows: TGTGCCAGCAGCCAAGGGGGGACAGGGATATACGAGCAGTACTTC. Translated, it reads CASSQGGTGIYEQYF.